These 28 T cell receptor beta chains were sequenced from one sample in a study of blood T cell repertoires in COVID-19. The repertoire was sequenced with immunoSEQ multiplex PCR; TCRdb's copy has only in-frame clones and lacks some. This table has tens of thousands of clones, about 90% appearing once. Sequenced: peripheral blood. These receptors were collected from a woman aged 60-75 years with active or convalescent COVID-19.

This clone was counted once. The chain uses TRBV9 and TRBJ2-3; D is unclear. V lost 5 bases and J lost 14, with 9 bases in between. CDR3 size: 9 residues. Germline CDR1 and CDR2: SGDLS and YYNGEE. The chain's CDR3 is CASSILRYF. In DNA, the CDR3 is TGTGCCAGCAGTATCCTTAGGTATTTT.

This rearrangement joins TRBV30 to TRBJ1-2; D unclear. This CDR3 has 13 residues. Germline-derived CDR1 and CDR2 are GTSNPN and SVGIG (reference sequence). Trimming cost V 6 bases and J 4 bases, with 15 bases left between them. The CDR3 DNA is TGTGCCTGCCTTTTAGAAGCCCGCTATGGCTACACCTTC. Translation: CACLLEARYGYTF. Filled out from reference TRBV30 and TRBJ1-2, the complete variable domain reads SQTIHQWPATLVQPVGSPLSLECTVEGTSNPNLYWYRQAAGRGLQLLFYSVGIGQISSEVPQNLSASRPQDRQFILSSKKLLLSDSGFYLCACLLEARYGYTFGSGTRLTVV.

Concerning this clone: A read error may account for a junction end that differs from germline. V is TRBV2 and J is TRBJ1-5; no definite D call. Per the germline V gene, CDR1 is SNHLY and CDR2 is FYNNEI. The CDR3 has 15 amino acids. CDR3 protein: CASSEGRDSNQPQHF. The CDR3, as DNA: TGTGCCAGCAGCGAAGGACGGGATAGCAATCAGCCCCAGCATTTT.

This chain uses TRBV11-2 with TRBJ1-1; tentatively, D is TRBD1 (5 bases). CDR1 and CDR2 (germline): SGHAT, FQNNGV. The CDR3 is 13 amino acids. V was trimmed by 5 bases and J by 6 bases, leaving 13 bases between them. Here the CDR3 reads CASSGVGVPEAFF. The CDR3 DNA follows: TGTGCCAGCAGCGGAGTAGGGGTGCCTGAAGCTTTCTTT. The full variable domain, rest sourced from reference TRBV11-2 and TRBJ1-1, is EAGVAQSPRYKIIEKRQSVAFWCNPISGHATLYWYQQILGQGPKLLIQFQNNGVVDDSQLPKDRFSAERLKGVDSTLKIQPAKLEDSAVYLCASSGVGVPEAFFGQGTRLTVV.

The V call is TRBV9, the J call TRBJ2-1, with 11 bases identical to TRBD2. Germline lookup yields CDR1 SGDLS and CDR2 YYNGEE. The CDR3 extends over 16 amino acids. V dropped 2 bases and J dropped 2; count of bases not matched to a gene: 3. CDR3 coding DNA: TGTGCCAGCAGCGTTAGACTAGCGGGGCCCTACAATGAGCAGTTCTTC. Its translation is CASSVRLAGPYNEQFF.

This chain links TRBV5-1 with TRBJ1-5; no firm D call. V dropped 0 bases and J dropped 7 bases, with 11 bases sitting between them. The germline V gene has CDR1 SGHRS and CDR2 YFSETQ. This CDR3 is 14 amino acids long. Here the CDR3 reads CASSLDLSGQPQHF. The CDR3 nucleotides read TGCGCCAGCAGCTTGGATCTTTCGGGGCAGCCCCAGCATTTT.

The CDR3 here is CASSITGSYEQYF. In DNA form, the CDR3 reads TGTGCCAGCAGCATTACAGGATCCTACGAGCAGTACTTC. V and J are TRBV7-3 and TRBJ2-7; TRBD1 might be the D (5 bases). With 5 bases removed from V and 1 base from J, the gap between germline ends came to 9 bases. The CDR3 runs to 13 residues. In germline, CDR1 is SGHTA, CDR2 FQGTGA.

This sequence joins TRBV7-3 and TRBJ1-1; no clear D. CDR3 length: 13 residues. From germline, CDR1 is SGHTA and CDR2 FQGTGA. The V and J ends lost 5 bases and 4 bases respectively, with 11 bases between them. CDR3 region: CASSARKSTEAFF. DNA of the CDR3: TGTGCCAGCAGCGCCCGCAAGAGCACTGAAGCTTTCTTT. Variable domain in full (rest from reference TRBV7-3 and TRBJ1-1): GAGVSQTPSNKVTEKGKYVELRCDPISGHTALYWYRQSLGQGPEFLIYFQGTGAADDSGLPNDRFFAVRPEGSVSTLKIQRTERGDSAVYLCASSARKSTEAFFGQGTRLTVV.

V is TRBV4-1 and J is TRBJ1-2, with TRBD1 as a possible D gene (6 bases). The CDR3 sequence is 15 residues long. Germline lookup yields CDR1 MGHRA and CDR2 YSYEKL. Trimming stripped 3 bases from V and 4 bases from J, with 15 bases between. The CDR3 DNA follows: TGCGCCAGCAGCCAGACAATTACAGGGACCTATGGCTACACCTTC. It encodes CASSQTITGTYGYTF.

The V gene is TRBV4-1, the J gene TRBJ1-5; 7 nucleotides agree with TRBD1. This CDR3 is built from 18 residues. With V trimmed by 0 bases and J by 7 bases, 15 bases remained unmatched. The germline CDR1 and CDR2 sequences are MGHRA and YSYEKL. The CDR3 loop is CASSQELTGTLTGQPQHF. Here the CDR3 DNA reads TGCGCCAGCAGCCAAGAACTGACAGGGACCCTTACAGGGCAGCCCCAGCATTTT.

This clone was seen a single time. The chain recombines TRBV18 with TRBJ1-3; D not resolved. The CDR3 has 15 residues. V lost 2 bases and J 0 bases, leaving 8 bases between the germline ends. Germline loops: CDR1 KGHSH, CDR2 LQKENI. The CDR3 loop is CASSPSGTSGNTIYF. Written as DNA, the CDR3 is TGTGCCAGCTCACCATCAGGAACCTCTGGAAACACCATATATTTT.

The V gene is TRBV7-9, the J gene TRBJ2-1; 10 bases match TRBD2. With V trimmed by 4 bases and J by 10 bases, 13 bases remained unmatched. CDR1 is SEHNR and CDR2 is FQNEAQ in the germline V gene (reference sequence). This CDR3 is 16 amino acids long. The CDR3 DNA reads TGTGCCAGCAGCTATCTAGCGGGAGTACTTGCGGACGAGCAGTTCTTC. Encoded protein: CASSYLAGVLADEQFF.

J is TRBJ2-7 and V is TRBV29-1; tentatively, D is TRBD1 (6 bases). The length of the CDR3 is 12 residues. CDR1 is SQVTM, CDR2 ANQGSEA, per germline. The ends were cut back, 5 bases at V and 2 bases at J, with 10 bases in the middle. CDR3 nucleotide sequence: TGCAGCGTTCGACAGGAGGCCTACGAGCAGTACTTC. This encodes CSVRQEAYEQYF.

V gene TRBV20-1 combines with J gene TRBJ2-5; no firm D call. Per the germline V gene, CDR1 is DFQATT and CDR2 is SNEGSKA (reference sequence). CDR3 length: 11 residues. V lost 6 bases to trimming and J lost 0 bases, with 5 bases between them. In DNA form, the CDR3 reads TGCAGTGCCTACTACCAAGAGACCCAGTACTTC. Amino acid sequence: CSAYYQETQYF.

In its sample, this clone was seen once. V gene TRBV30 combines with J gene TRBJ1-2, with D possibly TRBD1 on 6 matching bases. Trimming stripped 4 bases from V and 3 bases from J, with 9 bases between. Germline-derived CDR1 and CDR2 are GTSNPN and SVGIG (reference sequence). The CDR3 loop spans 12 amino acids. The CDR3 DNA sequence: TGTGCCTGGAACGACAGGCACTATGGCTACACCTTC. Protein: CAWNDRHYGYTF. The variable domain in full, with the rest retrieved from reference TRBV30 and TRBJ1-2, is SQTIHQWPATLVQPVGSPLSLECTVEGTSNPNLYWYRQAAGRGLQLLFYSVGIGQISSEVPQNLSASRPQDRQFILSSKKLLLSDSGFYLCAWNDRHYGYTFGSGTRLTVV.

The rearrangement links TRBV7-8 to TRBJ2-3, with D hard to call. CDR3 length: 12 residues. Trimming removed 5 bases at V and 2 bases at J, with 5 bases between. The V gene's germline CDR1 is SGHVS and CDR2 FQNEAQ. CDR3 loop: CASSRATDTQYF. DNA of the CDR3: TGTGCCAGCAGCCGGGCCACAGATACGCAGTATTTT.

The chain carries TRBV27 and TRBJ2-7; TRBD2 matches at 11 bases. The CDR3 contains 16 residues. Germline CDR1 and CDR2: MNHEY and SMNVEV (reference sequence). Trimming took 5 bases from V and 2 from J; bases not matched to a gene: 8. CDR3 DNA: TGTGCCAGCAGTACCGCGACTAGCGGGAAGCCCTACGAGCAGTACTTC. As protein: CASSTATSGKPYEQYF.

CDR3 protein: CASSTAKYQETQYF. The CDR3, as DNA: TGTGCCAGCAGCACAGCTAAGTACCAAGAGACCCAGTACTTC. The V gene is TRBV7-9, the J gene TRBJ2-5; D unresolved. The V end was cut by 5 bases, the J end by 0 bases, with 10 bases between. In germline, CDR1 is SEHNR, CDR2 FQNEAQ (reference sequence). The CDR3 runs 14 residues.

The CDR3 protein is CATNPSADTQYF. CDR3 DNA: TGTGCCACAAACCCTAGCGCGGATACGCAGTATTTT. V is TRBV2 and J is TRBJ2-3; TRBD2 might be the D (6 bases). Germline loops: CDR1 SNHLY, CDR2 FYNNEI. CDR3 length equals 12 residues. V was clipped by 10 bases and J by 6 bases, with 14 bases between them.

The chain employs TRBV28 and TRBJ1-2, with 9 bases matching TRBD1. The CDR3 is 14 residues long. The trim removed 6 bases at V and 4 bases at J, leaving 6 bases unmatched. Germline V lookup: CDR1 MDHEN, CDR2 SYDVKM. CDR3 nucleotides: TGTGCCAGCAGCCCACAGGGGGCGTTCTATGGCTACACCTTC. It is translated as CASSPQGAFYGYTF.

V is TRBV19 and J is TRBJ1-2, with a weak D call TRBD1 (5 bases). The V end lost 3 bases, the J end lost 10 bases, and 9 bases lay between the germline ends. The CDR3 loop spans 11 amino acids. Germline V gene lookup returns CDR1 LNHDA and CDR2 SQIVND (reference sequence). CDR3 protein: CASSMDNSYTF. As DNA, the CDR3 is TGTGCCAGTAGTATGGACAACTCCTACACCTTC.

The chain is built from TRBV4-3 and TRBJ2-1; 7 nucleotides match TRBD2. V shed 0 bases, J shed 15 bases, and the junction held 20 bases outside the gene matches. CDR3 size: 17 residues. CDR1 and CDR2 from the germline V gene are LGHNA and YSLEER. The CDR3 nucleotides are TGCGCCAGCAGCCAAGATCCCCCGGGACTACCGTCTATCCGTAGGTTCTTC. This encodes CASSQDPPGLPSIRRFF.

This chain connects TRBV5-1 to TRBJ2-2; a weak D match, TRBD1 (6 bases). V was cut by 3 bases and J by 1 base, with 10 bases left in between. Germline lookup yields CDR1 SGHRS and CDR2 YFSETQ. CDR3 length: 15 amino acids. CDR3 amino acids: CASSSGQLNTGELFF. The DNA of the CDR3 is TGCGCCAGCAGCTCGGGACAACTGAACACCGGGGAGCTGTTTTTT.

The J gene is TRBJ2-1, the V gene TRBV9; no reliable D call. CDR1 and CDR2 (germline): SGDLS, YYNGEE. This CDR3 is built from 15 residues. With 3 bases removed from V and 2 bases from J, the gap between germline ends came to 12 bases. CDR3 residues: CASSETQVAYNEQFF. In nucleotides, the CDR3 is TGTGCCAGCAGCGAGACCCAGGTGGCCTACAATGAGCAGTTCTTC. Filled out from reference TRBV9 and TRBJ2-1, the complete variable domain reads DSGVTQTPKHLITATGQRVTLRCSPRSGDLSVYWYQQSLDQGLQFLIQYYNGEERAKGNILERFSAQQFPDLHSELNLSSLELGDSALYFCASSETQVAYNEQFFGPGTRLTVL.

The gene calls are TRBV7-6 and TRBJ2-1; TRBD2 matches 9 bases. Germline V lookup: CDR1 SGHVS, CDR2 FNYEAQ. This CDR3 has 15 residues. With V trimmed by 0 bases and J by 4 bases, 1 base remained unmatched. CDR3 sequence (DNA): TGTGCCAGCAGCTTAGCGACTAGCGGATACAATGAGCAGTTCTTC. Translating gives CASSLATSGYNEQFF.

The chain uses TRBV27 and TRBJ1-6, with 10 bases aligning to TRBD1. CDR3 length: 15 amino acids. The V and J ends lost 6 bases and 5 bases, in that order; junction bases with no gene match: 4. CDR1 MNHEY and CDR2 SMNVEV come from the germline V gene (reference sequence). CDR3 region: CASRPGTGDNSPLHF. In DNA form, the CDR3 reads TGTGCCAGCAGGCCCGGGACAGGGGATAATTCACCCCTCCACTTT.

The chain links TRBV28 to TRBJ1-2, with D perhaps TRBD1 (6 bases). Trimming cost V 6 bases and J 4 bases, with 12 bases left between them. The V gene's germline CDR1 is MDHEN and CDR2 SYDVKM. The CDR3 runs 13 residues. CDR3 region: CASRDTGLYGYTF. The CDR3 DNA reads TGTGCCAGCAGGGACACAGGGCTCTATGGCTACACCTTC.

This clone was found once. CDR3 nucleotide sequence: TGTGCCAGCAGCCCGTCGATCGTGGGAGGGCCCTACAATGAGCAGTTCTTC. It encodes CASSPSIVGGPYNEQFF. The chain recombines TRBV3-1 (or the pseudogene TRBV3-2) with TRBJ2-1; 7 nucleotides match TRBD2. Trimming took 4 bases from V and 2 from J; bases not matched to a gene: 11. Germline loops: CDR1 LGHDT, CDR2 YNNKEL (reference sequence). This CDR3 contains 17 residues.